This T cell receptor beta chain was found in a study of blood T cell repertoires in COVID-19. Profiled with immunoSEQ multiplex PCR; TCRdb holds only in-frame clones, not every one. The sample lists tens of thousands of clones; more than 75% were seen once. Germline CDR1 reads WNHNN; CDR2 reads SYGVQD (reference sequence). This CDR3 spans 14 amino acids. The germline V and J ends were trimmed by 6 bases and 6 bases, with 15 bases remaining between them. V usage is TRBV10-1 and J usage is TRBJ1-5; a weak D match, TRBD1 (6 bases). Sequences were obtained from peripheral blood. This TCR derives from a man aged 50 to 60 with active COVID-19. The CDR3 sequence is CASSATGNGQPQHF. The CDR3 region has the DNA TGCGCCAGCAGCGCCACAGGGAACGGTCAGCCCCAGCATTTT.